This T cell receptor beta chain appears in the sequencing data of a study of cytomegalovirus exposure and HLA in healthy donors (dated by TCRdb to about 2017). Concerning the study at large: An earlier analysis of 550 to 700 of the donors reported 250 to 300 Gb of sequence data and 100 million to 140 million unique TCR beta sequences from about 200 million T cells. The genetic ancestry cluster associated with self-reported Caucasian donors included around 76% of the roughly 380 genotyped donors. The study aimed to test whether cataloging public T cell receptors could reveal signatures of past pathogen exposure. The T cell repertoires of around 670 subjects were profiled by immunosequencing and related to cytomegalovirus serostatus. A separate validation cohort of about 110 different subjects was used in addition to the roughly 640-subject first cohort. HLA typing covered class I and class II loci at four-digit resolution. A later analysis re-examined previously published TCR beta repertoires from 600 to 700 donors and added high-resolution HLA genotyping to investigate patterns of TCR occurrence. Several DR-DQ haplotypes were treated as single units for association and clustering because of strong linkage in the cohort. Roughly 300 gigabases of sequencing data and 70 million to 100 million unique TCR sequences made up an early release that covered over 550 HLA-typed donors. All discovery cohort repertoires had been generated on a single sequencing platform. An earlier analysis of approximately 580 of the donors used high-throughput TCR beta sequencing to judge whether each TCR beta V gene segment behaved as functional or pseudogenic. On average, around 230,000 unique TCR beta nucleotide sequences were sequenced per donor among several hundred genotyped donors of the cohort, with roughly 18% of those sequences being non-productive. Alongside the repertoire data, information on donor age, sex, ethnicity and CMV serostatus was compiled. High-throughput TCR immunosequencing, statistical association of individual TCRs with disease status, and machine learning were combined to predict cytomegalovirus infection status. The number of typed donors differed by locus: about 620-640 for A, B, C, DRB1 and DQB1; approximately 520 for DQA1; roughly 600 for DPA1; and around 470 for DPB1. In a later genetic analysis, genome-wide SNP genotypes for about 65% of the 666 donors were used, and that subset was treated as a discovery cohort. The later analysis used no new phenotypic data to find candidate immune exposures, relying instead on TCR beta sequences and their occurrence across donors.

In the case of this clone: It has no known antigen specificity.

Study-wide findings and limitations: An association between a missense DCLRE1C variant and V-gene and J-gene trimming of TCR beta chains was found in a later genetic analysis and replicated in an independent cohort. A group of highly shared sequence variants was considered likely to be a technical artifact of the sequencing pipeline. The 87-base-pair reads could not distinguish some IMGT-functional V segments, including TRBV6-2 and TRBV6-3, so those segments were excluded. According to a later genetic analysis, donors in an Asian-associated ancestry cluster had fewer N-insertions in productive TCRs than the approximately 650-donor mean. Several of the top co-occurrence clusters appeared to be linked to parvovirus B19, influenza, CMV and Epstein-Barr virus, according to a later analysis. A later analysis found that most CMV-associated TCR beta chains appeared HLA-restricted, with HLA associations seemingly driven largely by CMV exposure. In an earlier analysis of about 550 of the donors, most TCR beta V segments were observed in productive rearrangements about 87% or about 30% of the time, broadly matching IMGT annotations. The authors suggested that the approach could potentially be extended to other disease states and immunological phenotypes. Specific HLA alleles were associated with over 15,000 TCR beta sequences at a false discovery rate of 0.05 in a later analysis. While some public TCRs were present in many individuals, most TCR sequences turned up only very rarely across donors. When HLA alleles, especially DR and DQ, strongly co-occurred, TCR associations were difficult to assign to individual alleles. Presence/absence analyses assumed roughly uniform sequencing depth across donors, an assumption that may not hold. Because counts were too low, 15 to 20 rarely observed V segments, including chromosome 9 orphons, were excluded from the earlier analysis of a few hundred of the donors. Correlated functional status among segregating V segments might reflect linkage disequilibrium, but an unknown experimental factor could not be ruled out. The cohort was sequenced for TCR beta chains only, and without alpha or paired-chain data the features that could be detected were limited. Because some donors lacked HLA typing at each locus, the association tests relied only on the typed subset. In a later analysis, TCR association rates were found to vary across HLA loci, with the most associated TCRs seen for DRB1 alleles and the fewest for HLA-C alleles. Immune exposure information for the cohort was limited to CMV serostatus. In a later analysis, HLA-associated TCR beta chains showed more clonal expansion and lower generation probabilities than non-associated chains that were equally common. In vitro tests confirmed that three of the cytomegalovirus-associated TCR beta chains recognize cytomegalovirus antigens. The classifier was reported to diagnose cytomegalovirus status with high specificity and sensitivity in both the original cohort and the validation cohort. A further reported finding was that TCR beta sequences accurately predicted the HLA-A and HLA-B alleles for most subjects in the first cohort. In the study, approximately 150 TCR beta chains were listed as associated with cytomegalovirus.

The cohort consisted of hundreds of healthy bone marrow donors. At the time of sampling, every cohort member was nominally healthy, though immune exposures that went unrecorded were likely present. The donor was CMV seronegative and belonged to the group of 352 seronegative cohort members. A peripheral blood sample was provided by each donor, and peripheral blood mononuclear cells were used for TCR beta sequencing. Genomic DNA extraction from the blood cell samples was performed with the Qiagen DNeasy Blood Extraction Kit. The method was the immunoSEQ multiplex PCR assay. The multiplex PCR relied on a mix of 60 forward primers for TCR Vbeta segments and 13 reverse primers for TCR Jbeta segments. Amplification of the CDR3 region of rearranged TCR beta genes was performed with a multiplex PCR assay on genomic DNA. Amplified TCR beta libraries were sequenced as 87-base-pair reads on the Illumina HiSeq System. In the source study's methods: A later analysis tallied tens of millions of unique TCR beta chains across the 666 repertoires, and approximately 9.9 million of those chains were shared by two or more donors. A nearest-neighbor algorithm error-corrected the raw reads and collapsed the reads into unique sequences, merging closely related sequences to remove PCR and sequencing errors. V, D and J gene segments were assigned by aligning CDR3 sequences to IMGT reference sequences. For a sequence to be retained, at least a six-nucleotide match to both a V gene segment and a J gene segment was required. A rearrangement counted as productive if the CDR3 had no stop codons and remained in frame with V and J, and every other rearrangement counted as non-productive. Following IMGT convention, CDR3 was defined as the stretch from the second conserved V-encoded cysteine to the conserved J-encoded phenylalanine. In an earlier analysis of just under 600 of the donors, sequences lacking an unambiguous match to a single V gene segment were excluded. In an earlier analysis of some 590 of the donors, a V segment was called functional when productive rearrangements were above 56.7%, and segregating when the standard deviation between donors exceeded 5%. A statistical classification framework was built for diagnosing cytomegalovirus status from the catalog of TCR beta chain sequences. V and J gene assignment, in a later analysis, came from comparing TCR nucleotide sequences with IMGT/GENE-DB human TR gene sequences. In a later analysis, CDR3 sequences and most-parsimonious VDJ recombination scenarios were assigned using the TCRdist pipeline. In a later analysis, every TCR beta chain was defined by the combination of its CDR3 amino acid sequence and its V-gene family, and reads without a unique V-gene family were dropped. To address suspected cross-contamination and a sequencing artifact, a later analysis removed around 600 highly shared, low-generation-probability nucleotide sequences. In a later analysis, a clonal expansion index was calculated for each public chain from normalized within-repertoire ranks of inferred template counts. In a later analysis, generation probabilities were computed using a VDJ recombination model fitted to out-of-frame rearrangements, and the results were checked against IGoR. In a later analysis, TCR-TCR, TCR-HLA and TCR-CMV co-occurrence was scored with hypergeometric tests, and a repertoire-size bias correction was applied to TCR pairs. To estimate false discovery rates, a later analysis permuted the HLA or CMV assignments 20 times. In a later analysis, co-occurring TCRs were grouped with DBSCAN, and TCRdist sequence similarity was added when clustering was performed within HLA-allele-positive subsets. Repertoires with fewer than 30,000 or more than 120,000 public chains were left out of co-occurrence clustering, as were four to six repertoires with anomalous nucleotide sharing. In its TCRdb copy, this immuneACCESS table keeps in-frame sequences only and misses some clones. Where compared with another copy, unresolved V genes explain less than half of these, and the others have no known cause. V, J and clone size are taken as reported in that table, and D and trimming were inferred from the DNA itself. The sample has roughly 31,000 clones on record. The ten top clones hold approximately 0.69% of the sample.

The CDR3 starts with the cysteine, ends with the phenylalanine, and has 15 residues. Only the CDR3 DNA stays, 45 bases, in frame from base 1. From the germline V gene (reference sequence), CDR1 is SEHNR and CDR2 is FQNEAQ. The V and J ends are trimmed by 6 bases and 4 bases, leaving 15 bases between them. This sequence originates from a man aged 25-40 years in good health and CMV-seronegative. Sequencing was carried out using PBMCs. The chain couples TRBV7-9 to TRBJ1-4, with an unclear D gene assignment. DNA sequence: TGTGCCAGCAGAGCGGCGGGTTCAAGTAATGAAAAACTGTTTTTT. This yields the protein CASRAAGSSNEKLFF.